This T cell receptor (beta chain) was profiled in a study of T cell clones after liver transplantation. This table comes from immunoSEQ multiplex PCR, and its TCRdb copy is limited to in-frame clones, with some not included. The sample carries more than 100,000 clones, about 88% recorded once. Trimming took off 7 bases at V and 0 bases at J, with 15 bases between the two ends. CDR1 is SNHLY and CDR2 is FYNNEI in the germline V gene. The CDR3 is 15 residues long. The sample in question was CD4+ T cells from blood, obtained about 50 months after liver transplant. This sequence originates from a human patient who received a liver transplant. The T cells may come from the graft donor. The rearrangement joins TRBV2 to TRBJ1-2, with D unclear. CDR3 in amino acids: CASTEGAVANYGYTF. The CDR3, as DNA: TGTGCCAGCACCGAGGGAGCGGTAGCTAACTATGGCTACACCTTC.